The rows below give T cell receptor beta chains drawn from one sample of a study of patients and donors after allogeneic stem cell transplantation. TCRdb re-derived calls from the RT-PCR reads in MiXCR, one entry per CDR3 protein. The sample carries tens of thousands of distinct CDR3 sequences, around 48% recorded once. Sequencing used blood, either unsorted or a sorted T cell fraction (not recorded which). These receptors all stem from a human donor who was either an allogeneic HSCT recipient or a stem cell or donor lymphocyte infusion donor (not recorded which). It is not recorded whose cells these are; they may come from a transplant donor. CDR3s include the opening cysteine and the closing phenylalanine or tryptophan. A D gene is named only where the DNA matches it firmly. Only some rows state a clone size, as once, few, many or a class for expanded clones.

>TRBV4-3|TRBJ1-2|few|NA|15
CASSQDQGQNYGYTF
TGCGCCAGCAGCCAAGATCAAGGACAGAACTATGGCTACACCTTC
>TRBV28|TRBJ1-1|NA|NA|14
CASSLYGRNTEAFF
TGTGCCAGCAGTTTATATGGCAGGAACACTGAAGCTTTCTTT
>TRBV27|TRBJ1-2|few|TRBD1|16
CASSLVPQGRDYGYTF
TGTGCCAGCAGTTTAGTGCCACAGGGGCGGGACTATGGCTACACCTTC
>TRBV18|TRBJ1-2|NA|NA|14
CASSPESGTNGYTF
TGTGCCAGCTCACCTGAGTCAGGGACCAATGGCTACACCTTC
>TRBV28|TRBJ1-2|few|NA|14
CASSSPSVSYGYTF
TGTGCCAGCAGTTCCCCCTCGGTGAGCTATGGCTACACCTTC
>TRBV10-3|TRBJ1-2|few|NA|15
CAISESFQGGYGYTF
TGTGCCATCAGTGAGTCGTTCCAGGGCGGCTATGGCTACACCTTC
>TRBV20-1|TRBJ1-6|NA|TRBD1|14
CSASTGFGDSPLHF
TGCAGTGCCTCGACAGGGTTCGGGGATTCACCCCTCCACTTT
>TRBV11-2|TRBJ2-1|NA|NA|13
CASSPWSYNEQFF
TGTGCCAGCAGCCCTTGGTCCTACAATGAGCAGTTCTTC
>TRBV15|TRBJ1-2|NA|NA|15
CATSTPWEGEYGYTF
TGTGCCACCAGCACCCCCTGGGAAGGAGAGTATGGCTACACCTTC
>TRBV5-1|TRBJ1-1|NA|NA|15
CASSLDSGLNTEAFF
TGCGCCAGCAGCTTGGACTCGGGGTTGAACACTGAAGCTTTCTTT
>TRBV7-2|TRBJ1-2|few|NA|12
CASSLGFPGYTF
TGTGCCAGCAGCTTAGGATTCCCTGGCTACACCTTC
>TRBV12-3/TRBV12-4|TRBJ2-7|NA|NA|13
CASSLAYIYEQYF
TGTGCCAGCAGTTTAGCGTACATCTACGAGCAGTACTTC
>TRBV15|TRBJ1-5|NA|NA|14
CATSIDGRNQPQHF
TGTGCCACCAGCATAGACGGGCGCAATCAGCCCCAGCATTTT
>TRBV7-3|TRBJ1-1|NA|TRBD1|15
CASSPSGQGNTEAFF
TGTGCCAGCAGCCCGTCAGGACAGGGTAACACTGAAGCTTTCTTT
>TRBV12-3/TRBV12-4|TRBJ1-1|NA|NA|11
CASSLLLGAFF
TGTGCCAGCAGCCTACTCTTGGGAGCTTTCTTT
>TRBV7-9|TRBJ1-4|NA|TRBD1|15
CASSLNRGPNEKLFF
TGTGCCAGCAGCTTGAACAGGGGGCCCAATGAAAAACTGTTTTTT
>TRBV20-1|TRBJ1-5|NA|NA|17
CSAREILDSYSNQPQHF
TGCAGTGCTAGAGAAATTTTGGACAGCTATAGCAATCAGCCCCAGCATTTT
>TRBV7-3|TRBJ2-5|NA|TRBD2|17
CASSSRLDSGVQETQYF
TGTGCCAGCAGCTCTCGACTTGATAGCGGGGTCCAAGAGACCCAGTACTTC